The 13 T cell receptor beta chains below come from one sample, sequenced in a study of blood T cell repertoires in COVID-19. Produced via immunoSEQ multiplex PCR; TCRdb's table is partial and in-frame only. The sample has some 270,000 clones, 80% to 85% seen once; the top ten hold 15% to 17%. The material sequenced was peripheral blood. These receptors were obtained from a person between 65 and 79 years old with COVID-19, enrolled during active disease.

CDR3 sequence: CASSYSVREIKLQETQYF. The CDR3 DNA follows: TGTGCCAGCAGTTACTCGGTGCGGGAGATTAAGCTGCAAGAGACCCAGTACTTC. The chain uses TRBV6-2 or TRBV6-3 and TRBJ2-5; 7 positions match TRBD2. Germline V CDR1 and CDR2: MNHEY, SVGEGT. J was trimmed by 2 bases and V by 0 bases; bases with no gene match: 12. This CDR3 spans 18 amino acids.

V and J are TRBV20-1 and TRBJ2-7, with 9 bases that match TRBD1. Germline loops: CDR1 DFQATT, CDR2 SNEGSKA (reference sequence). The CDR3 covers 14 residues. Trimming took 3 bases from V and 6 from J; bases not matched to a gene: 9. The CDR3 DNA reads TGCAGTGCTAGTCCCCCGGGACAGGGTGGCGAGCAGTACTTC. As protein: CSASPPGQGGEQYF.

CDR3 nucleotides: TGTGCCAGCAGTGAGGGGCAGGAGTTAGCGGGCCCCTTTTTGCGGACCCAGTACTTC. Protein product: CASSEGQELAGPFLRTQYF. V gene TRBV2 combines with J gene TRBJ2-5, with 7 bases lining up with TRBD2. Trimming removed 3 bases from V and 7 bases from J; junction bases left unmatched: 23. CDR3 length: 19 amino acids. Per the germline V gene, CDR1 is SNHLY and CDR2 is FYNNEI.

The V and J genes are TRBV5-8 and TRBJ1-5, with 12 nucleotides matching TRBD1. CDR3 length equals 18 residues. Trimming at V came to 0 bases and at J to 6 bases, leaving 10 bases not matched to a gene. From germline, CDR1 is SGHTS and CDR2 YDEGEE. CDR3 sequence: CASSLGAGQGARSQPQHF. The CDR3 coding sequence is TGTGCCAGCAGCTTGGGGGCGGGACAGGGGGCGAGAAGTCAGCCCCAGCATTTT.

Only one count was recorded for this clone. The chain uses TRBV7-6 and TRBJ2-3; TRBD2 agrees at 10 bases. CDR3 length: 16 residues. Per the germline V gene, CDR1 is SGHVS and CDR2 is FNYEAQ. The trim removed 4 bases at V and 5 bases at J, leaving 9 bases unmatched. This chain's CDR3 is CASSSEASGGIDTQYF. Written as DNA, the CDR3 is TGTGCCAGCAGCTCCGAAGCTAGCGGGGGAATAGATACGCAGTATTTT.

The rearrangement joins TRBV30 to TRBJ1-6; D may be TRBD1 (5 bases). In germline, CDR1 is GTSNPN, CDR2 SVGIG (reference sequence). This CDR3 is 14 amino acids long. Trimming took off 1 base at V and 8 bases at J, with 12 bases between the two ends. The CDR3 DNA reads TGTGCCTGGAGTGAGGGGTCGTCGGATTCACCCCTCCACTTT. Its protein is CAWSEGSSDSPLHF.

CDR3: CAWSATGLNQPQHF. CDR3 DNA: TGTGCCTGGAGTGCCACAGGGCTCAATCAGCCCCAGCATTTT. This sequence joins TRBV30 and TRBJ1-5; D is possibly TRBD1 (6 bases). The length of the CDR3 is 14 residues. The germline V gene has CDR1 GTSNPN and CDR2 SVGIG (reference sequence). Deletions cut 1 base from V and 3 bases from J, with 10 bases between. Looking up the rest from reference TRBV30 and TRBJ1-5 gives the full variable domain: SQTIHQWPATLVQPVGSPLSLECTVEGTSNPNLYWYRQAAGRGLQLLFYSVGIGQISSEVPQNLSASRPQDRQFILSSKKLLLSDSGFYLCAWSATGLNQPQHFGDGTRLSIL.

This chain joins TRBV15 and TRBJ2-3; D is perhaps TRBD1 (7 bases). CDR1 is LNHNV, CDR2 YYDKDF, per germline (reference sequence). The CDR3 is made up of 13 amino acids. V was shortened by 4 bases and J by 8 bases, with 13 bases between the two germline ends. The CDR3 region is CATSIRQGGTQYF. The DNA for the CDR3 is TGTGCCACCAGCATCAGACAGGGAGGTACGCAGTATTTT.

This clone was seen only a few times. This chain connects TRBV7-9 to TRBJ1-5; 7 bases are shared with TRBD1. The CDR3 totals 17 residues. J lost 2 bases, V lost 5 bases, and 12 bases had no gene match. Germline-derived CDR1 and CDR2 are SEHNR and FQNEAQ (reference sequence). In DNA form, the CDR3 reads TGTGCCAGCAGCACCTCCAGGGGGAATGAAGGCAATCAGCCCCAGCATTTT. It yields the protein CASSTSRGNEGNQPQHF.

V is TRBV5-1 and J is TRBJ2-1; D remains ambiguous. CDR1 SGHRS and CDR2 YFSETQ come from the germline V gene. V lost 0 bases to trimming and J lost 5 bases, with 18 bases between them. The CDR3 loop spans 17 amino acids. The CDR3 loop reads CASSLDRGPTENNEQFF. Here the CDR3 DNA reads TGCGCCAGCAGCTTGGATCGCGGTCCTACTGAAAACAATGAGCAGTTCTTC.

The chain is built from TRBV7-9 and TRBJ1-2; 7 bases map to TRBD1. CDR1 and CDR2 from the germline V gene are SEHNR and FQNEAQ (reference sequence). The J segment lost 7 bases and the V segment lost 1 base, leaving 9 bases of the junction unmatched. The CDR3 covers 15 residues. CDR3 in amino acids: CASSLGNEGASGYTF. CDR3 nucleotides: TGTGCCAGCAGCTTAGGCAATGAGGGGGCGAGTGGCTACACCTTC. Together with reference TRBV7-9 and TRBJ1-2, the CDR3 gives the full variable domain: DTGVSQNPRHKITKRGQNVTFRCDPISEHNRLYWYRQTLGQGPEFLTYFQNEAQLEKSRLLSDRFSAERPKGSFSTLEIQRTEQGDSAMYLCASSLGNEGASGYTFGSGTRLTVV.

This clone has more than one count but fewer than ten. The chain carries TRBV7-2 and TRBJ1-3, with TRBD1 matching over 7 bases. This CDR3 has 14 residues. The trim removed 5 bases at V and 3 bases at J, leaving 4 bases unmatched. Germline CDR1 SGHTA, CDR2 FQGNSA. The CDR3 is CASSTGTVGNTIYF. The CDR3 coding sequence is TGTGCCAGCAGCACCGGGACAGTTGGAAACACCATATATTTT. Supplemented by reference TRBV7-2 and TRBJ1-3, the full variable domain reads GAGVSQSPSNKVTEKGKDVELRCDPISGHTALYWYRQSLGQGLEFLIYFQGNSAPDKSGLPSDRFSAERTGGSVSTLTIQRTQQEDSAVYLCASSTGTVGNTIYFGEGSWLTVV.

The chain employs TRBV3-1 (or the pseudogene TRBV3-2) and TRBJ2-1; 10 nucleotides align to TRBD2. V was clipped by 6 bases and J by 2 bases; unmatched bases: 1. The germline V gene encodes CDR1 LGHDT and CDR2 YNNKEL (reference sequence). CDR3 length: 14 amino acids. CDR3 nucleotides: TGTGCCAGCAGGGGACTAGCGCCCTACAATGAGCAGTTCTTC. This sequence encodes CASRGLAPYNEQFF.